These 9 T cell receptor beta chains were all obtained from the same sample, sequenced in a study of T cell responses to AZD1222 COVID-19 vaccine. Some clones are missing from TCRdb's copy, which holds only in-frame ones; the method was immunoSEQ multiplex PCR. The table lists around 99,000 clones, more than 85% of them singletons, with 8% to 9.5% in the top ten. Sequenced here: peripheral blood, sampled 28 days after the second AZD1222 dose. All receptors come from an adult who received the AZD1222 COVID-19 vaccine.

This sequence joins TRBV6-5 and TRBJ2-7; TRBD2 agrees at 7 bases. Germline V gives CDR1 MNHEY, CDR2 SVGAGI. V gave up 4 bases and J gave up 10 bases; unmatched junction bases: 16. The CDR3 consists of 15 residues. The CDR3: CASSFGLDGGTEQYF. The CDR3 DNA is TGTGCCAGCAGTTTTGGACTAGATGGGGGTACTGAACAGTACTTC.

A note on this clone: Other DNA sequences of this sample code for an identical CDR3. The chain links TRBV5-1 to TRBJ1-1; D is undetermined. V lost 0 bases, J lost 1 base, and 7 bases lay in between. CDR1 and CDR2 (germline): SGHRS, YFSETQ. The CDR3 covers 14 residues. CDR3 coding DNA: TGCGCCAGCAGCTTGGTTGGCGGGAACACTGAAGCTTTCTTT. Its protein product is CASSLVGGNTEAFF.

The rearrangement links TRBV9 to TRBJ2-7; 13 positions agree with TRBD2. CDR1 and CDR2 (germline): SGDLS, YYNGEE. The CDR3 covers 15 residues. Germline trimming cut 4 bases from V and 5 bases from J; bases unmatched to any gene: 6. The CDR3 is CASSPTSGRAHEQYF. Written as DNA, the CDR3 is TGTGCCAGCAGCCCAACTAGCGGGAGGGCCCACGAGCAGTACTTC.

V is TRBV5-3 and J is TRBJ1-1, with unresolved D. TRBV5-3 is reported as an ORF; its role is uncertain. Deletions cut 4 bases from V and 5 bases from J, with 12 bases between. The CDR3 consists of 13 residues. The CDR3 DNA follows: TGTGCCAGAAGCCCGAACCCCGGGACTGAAGCTTTCTTT. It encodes CARSPNPGTEAFF.

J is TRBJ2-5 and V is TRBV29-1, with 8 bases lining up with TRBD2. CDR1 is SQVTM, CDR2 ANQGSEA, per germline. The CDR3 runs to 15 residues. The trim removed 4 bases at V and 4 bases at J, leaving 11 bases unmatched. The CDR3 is CSVGGKAGAGETQYF. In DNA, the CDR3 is TGCAGCGTTGGTGGGAAAGCGGGAGCGGGAGAGACCCAGTACTTC.

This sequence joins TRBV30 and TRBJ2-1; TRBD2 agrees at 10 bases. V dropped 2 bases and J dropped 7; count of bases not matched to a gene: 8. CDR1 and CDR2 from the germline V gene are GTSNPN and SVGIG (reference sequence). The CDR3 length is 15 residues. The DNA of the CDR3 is TGTGCCTGGAGTACCCTAGCGGGAGTTAGTAATGAGCAGTTCTTC. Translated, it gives CAWSTLAGVSNEQFF.

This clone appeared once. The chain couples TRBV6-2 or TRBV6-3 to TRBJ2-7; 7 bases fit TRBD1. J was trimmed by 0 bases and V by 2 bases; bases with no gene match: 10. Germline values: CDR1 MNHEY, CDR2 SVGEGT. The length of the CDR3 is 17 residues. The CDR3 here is CASSYLPGQIFSYEQYF. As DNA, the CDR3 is TGTGCCAGCAGTTACCTCCCGGGACAGATCTTCTCCTACGAGCAGTACTTC.

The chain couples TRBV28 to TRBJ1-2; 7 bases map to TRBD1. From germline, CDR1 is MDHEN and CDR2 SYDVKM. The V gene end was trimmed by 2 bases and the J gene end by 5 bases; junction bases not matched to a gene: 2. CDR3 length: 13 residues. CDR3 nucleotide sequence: TGTGCCAGCAGTTTACAGGGGGAATATGGCTACACCTTC. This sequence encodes CASSLQGEYGYTF.

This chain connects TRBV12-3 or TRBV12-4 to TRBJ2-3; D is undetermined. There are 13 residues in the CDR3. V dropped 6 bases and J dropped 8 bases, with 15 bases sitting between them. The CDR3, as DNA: TGTGCCAGCAGCCCGTCCTCAACCCGTACGCAGTATTTT. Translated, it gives CASSPSSTRTQYF.